This TCR beta chain was sequenced for a study of patients and donors after allogeneic stem cell transplantation. This CDR3 region has 11 residues. V shed 3 bases and J shed 5 bases, with 5 bases lying between them. TCRdb called the RT-PCR reads again in MiXCR, with one record for every CDR3 protein. This sample has 800,000 to 1,000,000 distinct CDR3 sequences, with approximately 18% found just once. This clonotype was picked up many times. The specimen sequenced was blood, either unsorted or a sorted T cell fraction (not recorded which). This sequence joins TRBV12-3 or TRBV12-4 and TRBJ2-7; D ambiguous. The source of this sequence is a human donor who was either an allogeneic HSCT recipient or a stem cell or donor lymphocyte infusion donor (not recorded which). It is not recorded whose cells these are; they may come from a transplant donor. CDR3 region: CASSFRDEQYF. For the CDR3, the DNA is TGTGCCAGCAGTTTTCGGGACGAGCAGTACTTC.